The clone carrying this T cell receptor beta chain was seen a few times. V lost 2 bases to trimming and J lost 4 bases, with 10 bases between them. CDR1 is KGHDR, CDR2 SFDVKD, per germline. The CDR3 sequence is 14 residues long. CDR3 regions of TCR beta were amplified from RNA transcripts. RT-PCR in the first round used HTBI primers; a second-round multiplex PCR followed. TCRdb analysed the multiplex PCR reads with MiXCR anew, one entry per CDR3 protein. Of around 590,000 distinct CDR3 sequences listed, under 40% are singletons. This specimen belongs to a study of Graves' ophthalmopathy and Graves' hyperthyroidism.

Material: peripheral blood or thyroid tissue (not recorded which). This TCR was sampled from an adult man with Graves' hyperthyroidism. This chain joins TRBV24-1 and TRBJ1-1; TRBD1 might be the D (6 bases). The CDR3 spells CATSDSRGSTEAFF. In DNA form, the CDR3 reads TGTGCCACCAGTGATTCCAGGGGAAGCACTGAAGCTTTCTTT.